This T cell receptor (beta chain) was sequenced during a study of memory CD4+ T cells and cytomegalovirus serostatus. Per the original data handling: After removing out-of-frame reads, approximately 2.2 million distinct TCRbeta sequences remained. This table comes from immunoSEQ multiplex PCR, and its TCRdb copy is limited to in-frame clones, with some not included. For V, J and clone size, that table is used; D and trimming come from the DNA. Among about 60,000 clones listed, around 82% were seen once. Whole-study findings and limits: Each of approximately 73 CMV-associated TCRbeta sequences occurred in one to five individuals.

Single viable CD3+CD4+CD8-CD45RO+ cells were sorted as the memory CD4+ T cells. About this clone: Its matching antigen is unknown.

This CDR3 contains 14 residues. Trimming removed 0 bases at V and 6 bases at J, with 9 bases between. The V gene's germline CDR1 is KGHSH and CDR2 LQKENI. This rearrangement joins TRBV18 to TRBJ2-1, with no clear D. The receptor was derived from an adult in good health and CMV-seronegative. Some clones in this sample may be carry-over from other donors' samples. Sequencing used memory CD4+ T cells from blood. CDR3 in DNA: TGTGCCAGCTCACCACCGTCCAGACCCAATGAGCAGTTCTTC. Its translation is CASSPPSRPNEQFF.